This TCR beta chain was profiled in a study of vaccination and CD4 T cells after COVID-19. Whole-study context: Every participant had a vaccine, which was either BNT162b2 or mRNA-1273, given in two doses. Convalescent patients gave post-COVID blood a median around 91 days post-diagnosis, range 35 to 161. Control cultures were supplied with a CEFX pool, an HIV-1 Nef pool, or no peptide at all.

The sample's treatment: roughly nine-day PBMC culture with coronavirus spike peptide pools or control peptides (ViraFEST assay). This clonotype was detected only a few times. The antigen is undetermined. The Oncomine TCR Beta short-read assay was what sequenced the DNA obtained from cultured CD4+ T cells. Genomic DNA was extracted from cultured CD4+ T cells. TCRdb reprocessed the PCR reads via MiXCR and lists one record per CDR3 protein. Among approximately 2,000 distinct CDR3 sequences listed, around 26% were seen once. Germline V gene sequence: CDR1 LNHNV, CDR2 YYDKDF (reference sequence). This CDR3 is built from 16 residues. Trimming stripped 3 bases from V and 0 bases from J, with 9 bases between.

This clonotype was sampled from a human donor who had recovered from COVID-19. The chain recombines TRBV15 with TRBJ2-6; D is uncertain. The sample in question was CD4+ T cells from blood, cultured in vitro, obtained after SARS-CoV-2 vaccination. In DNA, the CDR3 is TGTGCCACCAGCAGGGACCGGAGCTCTGGGGCCAACGTCCTGACTTTC. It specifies CATSRDRSSGANVLTF.